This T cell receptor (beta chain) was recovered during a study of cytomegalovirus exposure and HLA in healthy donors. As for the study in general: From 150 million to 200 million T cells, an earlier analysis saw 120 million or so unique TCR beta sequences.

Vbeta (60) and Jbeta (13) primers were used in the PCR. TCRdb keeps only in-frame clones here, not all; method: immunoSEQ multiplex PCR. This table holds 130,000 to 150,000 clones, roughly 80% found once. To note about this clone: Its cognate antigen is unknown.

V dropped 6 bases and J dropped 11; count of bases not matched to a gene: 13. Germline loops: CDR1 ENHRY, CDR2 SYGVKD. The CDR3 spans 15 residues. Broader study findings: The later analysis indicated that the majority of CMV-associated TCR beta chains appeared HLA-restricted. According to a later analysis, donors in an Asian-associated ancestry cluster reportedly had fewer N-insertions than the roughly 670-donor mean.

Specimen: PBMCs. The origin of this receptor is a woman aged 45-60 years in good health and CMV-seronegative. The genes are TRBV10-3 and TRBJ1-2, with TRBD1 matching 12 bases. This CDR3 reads CAISLGQGAVSGYTF. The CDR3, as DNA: TGTGCCATCAGCTTGGGACAGGGGGCCGTTAGTGGATACACCTTC.